This TCR beta chain was found in a study of blood T cells in healthy people across ages. The donors, healthy Caucasians from Russia, were aged 6 to 90. The CDR3 extends over 13 amino acids. Germline CDR1 reads SQVTM; CDR2 reads ANQGSEA. The ends were cut back, 6 bases at V and 0 bases at J, with 9 bases in the middle. Study-level points and caveats: A conclusive naive versus antigen-experienced comparison was prevented by the unsorted PBMCs.

A J-beta primer mix and a sample-barcoded 5' primer were used in a second PCR of about 6 to 12 cycles. Each sample provided no less than 2.5 million CDR3-containing paired-end reads. Each CDR3 protein is one row after TCRdb ran MiXCR on the 5' RACE reads. Of 780,000 or so distinct CDR3 sequences in the sample, approximately 53% are singletons; the top ten hold roughly 25%. This clonotype came up once. Antigen specificity is unknown. The sequencing sample was made of blood. This clonotype was obtained from a man aged 35 to 55 in good health. V is TRBV29-1 and J is TRBJ1-3; tentative D call: TRBD1 (6 bases). In nucleotides, the CDR3 is TGCAGCGTCGGACAGAGCTCTGGAAACACCATATATTTT. Residues: CSVGQSSGNTIYF.